The present T cell receptor (beta chain) was sequenced within a study of cytomegalovirus exposure and HLA in healthy donors. Concerning this clone itself: Other DNA sequences in this specimen translate into the identical CDR3.

Losses at the gene ends were 2 bases for V and 2 bases for J; bases not matched to a gene: 10. The CDR3 contains 17 residues. Germline CDR1 reads SNHLY; CDR2 reads FYNNEI. PCR was performed using 60 Vbeta and 13 Jbeta primers. Libraries were prepared by immunoSEQ multiplex PCR; TCRdb keeps only in-frame clonotypes and omits some of them. Here the sample spans approximately 180,000 clones, about four fifths being singletons. The chain joins TRBV2 to TRBJ2-3; 7 bases line up with TRBD2. The receptor comes from a woman aged 18-35 years in good health and CMV-seropositive. The source material was PBMCs. CDR3 residues: CASSEWASGTYTDTQYF. CDR3 coding DNA: TGTGCCAGCAGTGAATGGGCTAGCGGAACATACACAGATACGCAGTATTTT.